This T cell receptor beta chain came from a study of cytomegalovirus exposure and HLA in healthy donors. V was trimmed by 0 bases and J by 4 bases, leaving 16 bases between them. The germline gives CDR1 LGHNA, CDR2 YNFKEQ. CDR3 length equals 16 residues. Libraries were prepared by immunoSEQ multiplex PCR; TCRdb keeps only in-frame clonotypes and omits some of them. Among around 350,000 clones listed, 80% to 90% were seen once. Sample: PBMCs. The receptor was derived from a young woman in good health and CMV-seronegative. V usage is TRBV4-2 and J usage is TRBJ2-7; D is perhaps TRBD2 (8 bases). The CDR3 reads CASSQDAGGQSYEQYF. As DNA, the CDR3 is TGTGCCAGCAGCCAAGATGCGGGGGGACAGTCTTACGAGCAGTACTTC.